This TCR beta chain is drawn from a study of memory CD4+ T cells and cytomegalovirus serostatus. Study as a whole: Of the healthy Belgian adults, several were CMV seropositive and approximately 24 seronegative.

This clone has more than one count but fewer than ten. CDR3 length equals 12 residues. CDR1 and CDR2 from the germline V gene are MNHNS and SASEGT. Trimming removed 4 bases from V and 2 bases from J, with 4 bases in between. The sort gate was single viable CD3+CD4+CD8-CD45RO+ cells for memory CD4+ T cells. Positive selection with CD4 microbeads enriched total CD4+ T cells. Generated by immunoSEQ multiplex PCR, the TCRdb table keeps only in-frame clones and is missing some. The table shows tens of thousands of clones, with about 80% occurring only once. The source material was memory CD4+ T cells from blood. The chain joins TRBV6-1 to TRBJ2-3; unclear D gene. The TCR was taken from an adult in good health and CMV-seronegative. CDR3 loop: CASSVHTDTQYF. In DNA, the CDR3 is TGTGCCAGCAGTGTGCACACAGATACGCAGTATTTT.